These 27 T cell receptor beta chains originate from one sample sequenced in a study of blood T cells in healthy people across ages. PCR was performed a second time for roughly 6 to 12 cycles using a sample-barcoded 5' primer and a J-beta primer mix. TCRdb recomputed calls from the 5' RACE reads with MiXCR, one row per CDR3 protein. The sample lists roughly 1.6 million distinct CDR3 sequences, roughly 32% occurring once. The sequencing sample was made of blood. The receptors derive from a woman in her 30s in good health.

With regard to this clonotype: A much larger clone is a single base away; this may be a read error. The chain carries TRBV10-3 and TRBJ2-5; TRBD2 might be the D (6 bases). The CDR3 is made up of 16 amino acids. Trimming removed 3 bases from V and 3 bases from J, with 17 bases in between. The germline V gene has CDR1 ENHRY and CDR2 SYGVKD. Here the CDR3 reads CAISDGTGGLKETQYF. CDR3 in DNA: TGTGCCATCAGTGACGGGACTGGCGGACTTAAAGAGACCCAGTACTTC.

The genes are TRBV7-2 and TRBJ1-1, with a tentative D call TRBD1 (5 bases). CDR3 size: 18 residues. In germline, CDR1 is SGHTA, CDR2 FQGNSA. V was trimmed by 5 bases and J by 3 bases, leaving 25 bases between them. CDR3 loop: CASSTYPGWGTEDTEAFF. In nucleotides, the CDR3 is TGTGCCAGCAGCACTTACCCGGGGTGGGGGACCGAAGACACTGAAGCTTTCTTT.

This clonotype was seen ten or more times. This chain uses TRBV20-1 with TRBJ2-1; 8 bases agree with TRBD2. The CDR3 is 15 amino acids. After removal of 5 bases from V and 0 bases from J, the junction contained 6 bases not matched to a gene. From germline, CDR1 is DFQATT and CDR2 SNEGSKA (reference sequence). CDR3 bases: TGCAGTGCTCAGAGCGGGAGCACCTCCTACAATGAGCAGTTCTTC. Protein sequence: CSAQSGSTSYNEQFF.

V is TRBV7-9 and J is TRBJ1-4; 7 bases map to TRBD1. CDR1 is SEHNR, CDR2 FQNEAQ, per germline (reference sequence). V shed 3 bases, J shed 6 bases, and the junction held 4 bases outside the gene matches. The CDR3 is 14 amino acids. The CDR3 sequence is CASSFRQGDEKLFF. The CDR3 DNA sequence: TGTGCCAGCAGCTTCAGGCAGGGGGATGAAAAACTGTTTTTT.

This clonotype occurred a few times. This chain uses TRBV7-2 with TRBJ2-1, with D maybe TRBD1 (6 bases). The V end was cut by 7 bases, the J end by 2 bases, with 18 bases between. Germline assignment: CDR1 SGHTA and CDR2 FQGNSA. This CDR3 comprises 16 residues. The CDR3 region is CASTRTSQGPYNEQFF. CDR3 in DNA: TGTGCCAGCACGCGCACGAGTCAGGGGCCCTACAATGAGCAGTTCTTC.

A word on this clonotype: A read error may explain this, as a much larger clone is one base away. The genes are TRBV29-1 and TRBJ2-3; 10 bases map to TRBD2. This CDR3 has 14 residues. Per germline, CDR1 SQVTM and CDR2 ANQGSEA. CDR3 in amino acids: CSVDTSGATDTRYF. The DNA of the CDR3 is TGCAGCGTGGACACTAGCGGGGCCACAGATACGCGGTATTTT.

Comment on this clonotype: At one of its ends the junction is not consistent with the germline gene, which may arise from a read error. The chain has TRBV5-1 and TRBJ2-5; 7 bases agree with TRBD2. This CDR3 has 17 amino acids. The germline V gene has CDR1 SGHRS and CDR2 YFSETQ. The CDR3 region has the DNA TGCGCCAGCAGCTTGGGGGTTCTGCGGGAGTACCAACAGACCCAGTACTTC. This codes for CASSLGVLREYQQTQYF.

This clonotype showed up just once. This chain uses TRBV7-6 with TRBJ2-5; TRBD1 matches 11 bases. The last part of the DNA fits TRBJ2-7 better; the J call may be wrong. The CDR3 is 16 residues long. The germline CDR1 and CDR2 sequences are SGHVS and FNYEAQ. The CDR3 region has the DNA TGTGCCAGCAGCTTAGTCCCCGGGACAGGGGGTTACGAGCAGTACTTC. It is translated as CASSLVPGTGGYEQYF.

This clonotype turned up a few times. The V and J genes are TRBV4-2 and TRBJ2-3; D is uncertain. Germline V lookup: CDR1 LGHNA, CDR2 YNFKEQ. V lost 4 bases and J lost 4, with 12 bases in between. The CDR3 is 14 residues long. The chain's CDR3 is CASSPILGADTQYF. Written as DNA, the CDR3 is TGTGCCAGCAGCCCTATACTTGGCGCAGATACGCAGTATTTT.

Only a few counts were recorded for this clonotype. The gene calls are TRBV14 and TRBJ1-2; weak D call: TRBD1 (6 bases). This CDR3 contains 16 residues. Germline V CDR1 and CDR2: SGHDN, FVKESK. V lost 0 bases and J lost 1, with 12 bases in between. CDR3 loop: CASSQEGDNFNYGYTF. The DNA of the CDR3 is TGTGCCAGCAGCCAAGAAGGGGACAACTTTAACTATGGCTACACCTTC.

The chain couples TRBV29-1 to TRBJ2-1; 10 bases fit TRBD1. The length of the CDR3 is 16 residues. Germline V lookup: CDR1 SQVTM, CDR2 ANQGSEA. The CDR3 sequence is CGDLSFRDRGYNEQFF. The CDR3 nucleotides are TGCGGCGACCTGAGTTTCCGGGACAGGGGCTACAATGAGCAGTTCTTC.

This CDR3 is CASSAHSRQGSYGYTF. CDR3 DNA: TGTGCCAGCAGCGCTCACTCACGACAGGGGAGCTATGGCTACACCTTC. This chain joins TRBV6-6 and TRBJ1-2; 8 bases are shared with TRBD1. This CDR3 is 16 amino acids long. The V gene end was trimmed by 6 bases and the J gene end by 4 bases; junction bases not matched to a gene: 13. Germline loops: CDR1 MNHNY, CDR2 SVGAGI (reference sequence).

The table lists this clonotype with a few counts. The V call is TRBV7-3, the J call TRBJ2-1, with D perhaps matching TRBD2 (6 bases). The germline CDR1 and CDR2 sequences are SGHTA and FQGTGA. V shed 3 bases and J shed 8 bases, with 17 bases lying between them. CDR3 length: 15 residues. CDR3 DNA sequence: TGTGCCAGCAGCTTGGGGCATACGGGAGTACATGAGCAGTTCTTC. Translated, it gives CASSLGHTGVHEQFF.

The J gene is TRBJ1-4, the V gene TRBV10-3; D not certain. Trimming pared 3 bases from V and 6 bases from J, leaving 8 bases between. CDR3 length equals 13 residues. CDR1 is ENHRY, CDR2 SYGVKD, per germline. CDR3 region: CAISEEGYEKLFF. The CDR3 region has the DNA TGTGCCATCAGTGAAGAGGGATATGAAAAACTGTTTTTT.

The chain couples TRBV20-1 to TRBJ1-2, with D possibly matching TRBD1 (6 bases). The germline CDR1 and CDR2 sequences are DFQATT and SNEGSKA (reference sequence). The V and J ends lost 2 bases and 3 bases respectively, with 13 bases between them. The CDR3 is made up of 14 amino acids. The CDR3 sequence is CSARPTQGDYGYTF. For the CDR3, the DNA is TGCAGTGCTAGACCAACACAGGGAGACTATGGCTACACCTTC.

This clonotype was observed a handful of times. This chain uses TRBV20-1 with TRBJ2-2, with TRBD2 matching 7 bases. This CDR3 has 17 amino acids. After removal of 0 bases from V and 0 bases from J, the junction contained 7 bases not matched to a gene. CDR1 and CDR2 (germline): DFQATT, SNEGSKA (reference sequence). The CDR3 here is CSARDVGGVPNTGELFF. The CDR3 region has the DNA TGCAGTGCTAGAGATGTGGGAGGGGTTCCGAACACCGGGGAGCTGTTTTTT.

Concerning this clonotype: Lacking the conserved final phenylalanine or tryptophan, this CDR3 likely reflects a read error. The chain uses TRBV18 and TRBJ2-7; D remains ambiguous. This CDR3 is built from 14 residues. CDR1 is KGHSH, CDR2 LQKENI, per germline. Trimming removed 2 bases from V and 0 bases from J, with 8 bases in between. The CDR3 region has the DNA TGTGCCAGCTCACCAGGGTTGAGCTCCTACGAGCAGTACTAC. Its translation: CASSPGLSSYEQYY.

This chain uses TRBV11-2 with TRBJ2-1; TRBD2 might be the D (5 bases). The CDR3 loop spans 15 amino acids. The germline V gene encodes CDR1 SGHAT and CDR2 FQNNGV. V was cut by 3 bases and J by 5 bases, with 14 bases left in between. CDR3 residues: CASSLRARVDNEQFF. CDR3 DNA sequence: TGTGCCAGCAGCTTGAGGGCGCGGGTGGACAATGAGCAGTTCTTC.

This clonotype appeared many times. The chain couples TRBV29-1 to TRBJ2-7; D is undetermined. Trimming took off 7 bases at V and 0 bases at J, with 16 bases between the two ends. The CDR3 runs to 14 residues. Germline CDR1 is SQVTM and CDR2 is ANQGSEA. The CDR3 is CSAAPRLSSYEQYF. DNA of the CDR3: TGCAGCGCCGCCCCGCGCCTCAGCTCCTACGAGCAGTACTTC.

Of note for this clonotype: This may arise from a read error, as a much more abundant clone is one base away. V is TRBV11-2 and J is TRBJ2-7; 11 bases line up with TRBD2. The CDR3 loop spans 15 amino acids. Germline-derived CDR1 and CDR2 are SGHAT and FQNNGV. CDR3 in amino acids: CPSSPTSGGAYEQYF. The CDR3 coding sequence is TGTCCCAGCAGCCCTACTAGCGGGGGAGCCTACGAGCAGTACTTC.

This clonotype was picked up many times. The chain links TRBV4-1 to TRBJ2-6; 10 bases line up with TRBD1. V gave up 1 base and J gave up 3 bases; unmatched junction bases: 3. Germline lookup yields CDR1 MGHRA and CDR2 YSYEKL. The CDR3 is 17 residues long. The CDR3 sequence: CASSQGTGGFGANVLTF. The CDR3, as DNA: TGCGCCAGCAGCCAAGGGACAGGGGGTTTTGGGGCCAACGTCCTGACTTTC.

CDR3 sequence (DNA): TGTGCCAGCAGCCAAACTAGCGGGGGCGACGAGCAGTACTTC. Residues: CASSQTSGGDEQYF. This chain joins TRBV3-1 and TRBJ2-7; 11 bases map to TRBD2. The V gene end was trimmed by 2 bases and the J gene end by 5 bases; junction bases not matched to a gene: 2. CDR3 length equals 14 residues. The germline gives CDR1 LGHDT, CDR2 YNNKEL (reference sequence).

The chain employs TRBV28 and TRBJ2-5; weak D call: TRBD2 (6 bases). The germline V and J ends were trimmed by 4 bases and 7 bases, with 19 bases remaining between them. CDR3 length: 15 amino acids. The germline V gene encodes CDR1 MDHEN and CDR2 SYDVKM. The CDR3 bases are TGTGCCAGCAGTTATATTCGGCGGGACCCGGGGACCCAGTACTTC. Protein: CASSYIRRDPGTQYF.

The J gene is TRBJ1-2, the V gene TRBV11-1; possible D gene TRBD1, 6 bases. Germline CDR1 reads SGHAT; CDR2 reads FQDESV (reference sequence). This CDR3 contains 14 residues. Trimming took off 7 bases at V and 11 bases at J, with 23 bases between the two ends. The CDR3 here is CASTSLTGTHKYTF. CDR3 sequence (DNA): TGTGCCAGCACTTCGCTGACCGGGACACACAAGTACACCTTC.

The CDR3 region has the DNA TGCAGTGTGGTTCGGGGGCACGAGCAGTACTTC. This gives the protein CSVVRGHEQYF. The genes are TRBV20-1 and TRBJ2-7; D could derive from TRBD1 or TRBD2 (6 bases each). Germline V CDR1 and CDR2: DFQATT, SNEGSKA (reference sequence). The CDR3 contains 11 residues. V lost 7 bases, J lost 5 bases, and 12 bases lay in between.

There are a few counts of this clonotype. The chain links TRBV9 to TRBJ2-4; unclear D gene. The germline V gene has CDR1 SGDLS and CDR2 YYNGEE. The CDR3 spans 15 residues. V was pared by 3 bases and J by 4 bases, with 14 bases between. The CDR3 DNA reads TGTGCCAGCAGCGCTCACATAGGACCAAAAAACATTCAGTACTTC. It translates to CASSAHIGPKNIQYF.

This clonotype was observed a handful of times. The V and J genes are TRBV3-1 and TRBJ2-3; 14 positions match TRBD2. After removal of 4 bases from V and 5 bases from J, the junction contained 5 bases not matched to a gene. Germline V CDR1 and CDR2: LGHDT, YNNKEL (reference sequence). This CDR3 is 16 amino acids long. CDR3 nucleotides: TGTGCCAGCAGCCCGGGACTAGCGGGAGCGGTAGATACGCAGTATTTT. Its translation is CASSPGLAGAVDTQYF.